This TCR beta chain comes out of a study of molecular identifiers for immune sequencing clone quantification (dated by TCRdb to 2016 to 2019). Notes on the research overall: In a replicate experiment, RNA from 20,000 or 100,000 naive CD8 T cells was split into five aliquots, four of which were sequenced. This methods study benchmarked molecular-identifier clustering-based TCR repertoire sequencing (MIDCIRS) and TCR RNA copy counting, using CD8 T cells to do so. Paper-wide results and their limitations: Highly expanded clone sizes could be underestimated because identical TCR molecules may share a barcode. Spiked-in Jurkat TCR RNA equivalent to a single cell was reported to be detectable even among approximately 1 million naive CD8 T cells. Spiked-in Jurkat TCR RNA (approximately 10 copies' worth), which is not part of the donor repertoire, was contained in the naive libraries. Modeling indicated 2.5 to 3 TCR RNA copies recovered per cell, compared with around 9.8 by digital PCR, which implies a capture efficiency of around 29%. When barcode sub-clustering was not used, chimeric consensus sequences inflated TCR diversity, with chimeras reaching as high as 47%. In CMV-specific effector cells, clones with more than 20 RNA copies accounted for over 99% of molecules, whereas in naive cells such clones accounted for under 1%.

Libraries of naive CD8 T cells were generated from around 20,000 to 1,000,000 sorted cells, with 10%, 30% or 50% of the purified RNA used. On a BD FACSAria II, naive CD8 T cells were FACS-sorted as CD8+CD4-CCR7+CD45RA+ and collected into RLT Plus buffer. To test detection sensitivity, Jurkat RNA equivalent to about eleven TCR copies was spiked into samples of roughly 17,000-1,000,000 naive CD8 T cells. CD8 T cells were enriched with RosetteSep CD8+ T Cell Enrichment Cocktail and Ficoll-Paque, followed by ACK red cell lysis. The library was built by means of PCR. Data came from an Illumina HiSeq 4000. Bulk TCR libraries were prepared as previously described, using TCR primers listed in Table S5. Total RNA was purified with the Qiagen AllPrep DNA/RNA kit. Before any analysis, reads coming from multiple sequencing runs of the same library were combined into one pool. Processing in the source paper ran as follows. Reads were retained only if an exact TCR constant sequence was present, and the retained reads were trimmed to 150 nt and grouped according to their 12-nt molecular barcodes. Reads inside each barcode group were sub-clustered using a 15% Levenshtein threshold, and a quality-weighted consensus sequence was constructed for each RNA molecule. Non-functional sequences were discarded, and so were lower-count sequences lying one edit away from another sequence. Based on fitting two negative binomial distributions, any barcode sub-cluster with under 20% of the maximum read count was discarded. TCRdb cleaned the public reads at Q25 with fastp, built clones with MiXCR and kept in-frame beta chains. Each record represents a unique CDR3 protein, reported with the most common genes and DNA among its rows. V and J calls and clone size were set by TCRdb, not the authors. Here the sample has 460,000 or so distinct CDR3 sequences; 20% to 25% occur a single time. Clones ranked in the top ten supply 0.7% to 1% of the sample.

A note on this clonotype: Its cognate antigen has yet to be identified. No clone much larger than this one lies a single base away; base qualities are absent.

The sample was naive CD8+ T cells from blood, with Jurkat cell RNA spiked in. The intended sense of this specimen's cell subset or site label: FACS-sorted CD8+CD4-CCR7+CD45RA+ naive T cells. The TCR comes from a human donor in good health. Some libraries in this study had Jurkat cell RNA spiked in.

CDR3 reads: CASSQDRSEAFF. The DNA reads as follows: TGCGCCAGCAGCCAAGATCGCTCTGAAGCTTTCTTT. The rearranged chain carries TRBV4-3 and TRBJ1-1; the D gene is unclear. The CDR3, from cysteine to phenylalanine, totals 12 residues. The kept DNA is CDR3 alone, 36 bases in frame from the first base. The germline V gene yields LGHNA for CDR1 and YSLEER for CDR2. Relative to germline, V is 0 bases shorter and J is 6 bases shorter, with 5 bases between their ends.